This T cell receptor (beta chain) is drawn from a study of T cell repertoires in cytomegalovirus infection. CDR1 is MNHEY and CDR2 is SMNVEV in the germline V gene (reference sequence). V lost 8 bases to trimming and J lost 3 bases, with 17 bases between them. The CDR3 sequence is 14 residues long. Each CDR3 protein gets one entry after TCRdb re-called the reads with MiXCR. The sample shows some 700,000 distinct CDR3 sequences, approximately 34% of them seen only once. The TCR was taken from a human donor in good health (CMV status not recorded). Some clones in this sample may be carry-over from other donors' samples. This chain links TRBV27 with TRBJ2-7; no firm D call. The sequencing input was PBMCs. The CDR3 loop reads CASLRPAPHYEQYF. The DNA for the CDR3 is TGTGCCAGCCTCCGACCGGCTCCCCACTACGAGCAGTACTTC.